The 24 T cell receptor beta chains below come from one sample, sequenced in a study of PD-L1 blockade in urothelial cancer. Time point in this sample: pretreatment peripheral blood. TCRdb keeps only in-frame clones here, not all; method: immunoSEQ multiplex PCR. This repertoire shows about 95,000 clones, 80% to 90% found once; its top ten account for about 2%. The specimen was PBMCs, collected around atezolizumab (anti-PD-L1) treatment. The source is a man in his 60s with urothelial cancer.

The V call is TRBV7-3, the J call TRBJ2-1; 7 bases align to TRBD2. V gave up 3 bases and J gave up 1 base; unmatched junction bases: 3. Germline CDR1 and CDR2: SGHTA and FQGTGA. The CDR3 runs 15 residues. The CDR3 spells CASSFASGSYNEQFF. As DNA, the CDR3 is TGTGCCAGCAGCTTTGCTAGCGGATCCTACAATGAGCAGTTCTTC. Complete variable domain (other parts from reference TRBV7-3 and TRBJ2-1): GAGVSQTPSNKVTEKGKYVELRCDPISGHTALYWYRQSLGQGPEFLIYFQGTGAADDSGLPNDRFFAVRPEGSVSTLKIQRTERGDSAVYLCASSFASGSYNEQFFGPGTRLTVL.

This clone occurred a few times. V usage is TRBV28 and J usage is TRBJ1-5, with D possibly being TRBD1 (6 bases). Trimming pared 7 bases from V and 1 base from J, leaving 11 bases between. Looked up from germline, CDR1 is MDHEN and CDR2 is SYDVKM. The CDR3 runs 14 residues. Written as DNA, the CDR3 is TGTGCCAGCACAAGGGGGTTAAGCAATCAGCCCCAGCATTTT. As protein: CASTRGLSNQPQHF.

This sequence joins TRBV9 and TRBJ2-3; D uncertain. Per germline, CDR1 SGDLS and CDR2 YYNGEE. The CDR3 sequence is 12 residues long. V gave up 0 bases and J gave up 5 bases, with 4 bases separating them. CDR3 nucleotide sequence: TGTGCCAGCAGCGTAGCATTAGATACGCAGTATTTT. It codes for CASSVALDTQYF. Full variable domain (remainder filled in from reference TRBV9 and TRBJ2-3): DSGVTQTPKHLITATGQRVTLRCSPRSGDLSVYWYQQSLDQGLQFLIQYYNGEERAKGNILERFSAQQFPDLHSELNLSSLELGDSALYFCASSVALDTQYFGPGTRLTVL.

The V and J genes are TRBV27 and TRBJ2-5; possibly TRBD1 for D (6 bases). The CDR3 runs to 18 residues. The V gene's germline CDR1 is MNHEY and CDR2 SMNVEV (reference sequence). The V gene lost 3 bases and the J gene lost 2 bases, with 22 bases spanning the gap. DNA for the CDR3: TGTGCCAGCAGTTTCCTAACGCAGGGTGGGGGCTTTCAAGAGACCCAGTACTTC. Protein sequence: CASSFLTQGGGFQETQYF.

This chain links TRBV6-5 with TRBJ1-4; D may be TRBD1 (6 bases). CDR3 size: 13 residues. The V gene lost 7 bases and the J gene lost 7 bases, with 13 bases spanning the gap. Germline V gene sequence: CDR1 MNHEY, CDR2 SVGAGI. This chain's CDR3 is CASTPTGREKLFF. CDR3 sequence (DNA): TGTGCCAGCACCCCAACAGGGCGTGAAAAACTGTTTTTT.

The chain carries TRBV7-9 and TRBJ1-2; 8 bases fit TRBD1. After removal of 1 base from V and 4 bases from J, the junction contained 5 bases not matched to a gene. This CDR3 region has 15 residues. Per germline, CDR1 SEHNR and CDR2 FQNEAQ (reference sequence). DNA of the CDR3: TGTGCCAGCAGCTTAGAGGGACAGGCATTCTATGGCTACACCTTC. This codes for CASSLEGQAFYGYTF.

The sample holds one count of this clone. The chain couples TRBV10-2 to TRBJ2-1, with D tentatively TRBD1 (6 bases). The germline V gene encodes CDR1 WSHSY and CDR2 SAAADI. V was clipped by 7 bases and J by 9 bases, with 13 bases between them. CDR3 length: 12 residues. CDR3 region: CASKQGFGEQFF. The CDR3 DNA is TGCGCCAGCAAGCAGGGGTTCGGTGAGCAGTTCTTC.

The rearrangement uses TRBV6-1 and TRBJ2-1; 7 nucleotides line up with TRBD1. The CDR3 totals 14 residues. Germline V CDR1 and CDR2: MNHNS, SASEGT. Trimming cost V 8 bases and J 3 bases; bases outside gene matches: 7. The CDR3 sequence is CASRRQGYYNEQFF. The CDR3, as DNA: TGTGCCAGCCGTCGACAGGGCTACTACAATGAGCAGTTCTTC.

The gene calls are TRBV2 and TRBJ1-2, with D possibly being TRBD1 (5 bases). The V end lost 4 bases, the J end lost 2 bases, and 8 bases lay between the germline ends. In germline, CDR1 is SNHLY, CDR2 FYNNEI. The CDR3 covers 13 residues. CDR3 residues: CASSVRGNYGYTF. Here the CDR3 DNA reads TGTGCCAGCAGTGTAAGGGGAAACTATGGCTACACCTTC.

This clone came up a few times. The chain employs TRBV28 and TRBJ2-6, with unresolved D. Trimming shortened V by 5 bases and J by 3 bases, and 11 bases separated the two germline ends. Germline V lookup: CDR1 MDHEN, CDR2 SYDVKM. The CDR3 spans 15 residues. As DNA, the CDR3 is TGTGCCAGCAGTCCCCGCGAGCGTGGGGCCAACGTCCTGACTTTC. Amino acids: CASSPRERGANVLTF.

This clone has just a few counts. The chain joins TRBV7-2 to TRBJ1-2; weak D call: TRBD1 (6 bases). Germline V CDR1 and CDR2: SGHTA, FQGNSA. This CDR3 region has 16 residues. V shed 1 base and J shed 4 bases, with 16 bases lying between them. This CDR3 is CASSLEQGRSSYGYTF. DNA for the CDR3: TGTGCCAGCAGCTTAGAGCAGGGGCGGTCAAGCTATGGCTACACCTTC.

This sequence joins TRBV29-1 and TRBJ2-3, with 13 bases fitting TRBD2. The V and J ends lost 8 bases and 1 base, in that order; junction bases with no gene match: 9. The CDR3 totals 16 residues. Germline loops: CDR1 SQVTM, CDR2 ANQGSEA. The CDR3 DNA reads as TGCAGCTCTGACCCCGGGACTAGCGGGGGCACAGATACGCAGTATTTT. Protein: CSSDPGTSGGTDTQYF.

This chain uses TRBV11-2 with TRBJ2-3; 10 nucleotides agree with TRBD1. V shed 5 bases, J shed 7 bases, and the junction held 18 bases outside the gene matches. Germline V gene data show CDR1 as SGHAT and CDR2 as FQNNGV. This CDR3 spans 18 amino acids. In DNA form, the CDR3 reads TGTGCCAGCAGCGATATTAAAGAGACAGGGGGCAGATGGAATACGCAGTATTTT. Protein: CASSDIKETGGRWNTQYF. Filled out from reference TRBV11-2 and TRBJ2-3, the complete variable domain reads EAGVAQSPRYKIIEKRQSVAFWCNPISGHATLYWYQQILGQGPKLLIQFQNNGVVDDSQLPKDRFSAERLKGVDSTLKIQPAKLEDSAVYLCASSDIKETGGRWNTQYFGPGTRLTVL.

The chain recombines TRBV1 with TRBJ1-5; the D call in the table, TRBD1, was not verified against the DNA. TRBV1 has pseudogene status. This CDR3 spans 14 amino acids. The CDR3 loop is CTSSQGDRGQPQHF. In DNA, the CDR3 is TGCACCAGCAGCCAAGGGGACAGGGGTCAGCCCCAGCATTTT.

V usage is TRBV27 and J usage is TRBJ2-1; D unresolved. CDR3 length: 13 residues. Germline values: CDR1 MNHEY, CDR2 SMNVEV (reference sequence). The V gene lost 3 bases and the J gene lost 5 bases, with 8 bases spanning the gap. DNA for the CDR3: TGTGCCAGCAGTTTTGGGCAAAACAATGAGCAGTTCTTC. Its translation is CASSFGQNNEQFF.

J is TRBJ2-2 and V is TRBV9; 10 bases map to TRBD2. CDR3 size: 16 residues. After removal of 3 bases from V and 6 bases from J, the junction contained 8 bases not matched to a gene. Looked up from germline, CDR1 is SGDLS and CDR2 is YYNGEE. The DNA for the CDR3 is TGTGCCAGCAGCGCCCCTAGCGGGAGTGGGGCCGGGGAGCTGTTTTTT. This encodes CASSAPSGSGAGELFF.

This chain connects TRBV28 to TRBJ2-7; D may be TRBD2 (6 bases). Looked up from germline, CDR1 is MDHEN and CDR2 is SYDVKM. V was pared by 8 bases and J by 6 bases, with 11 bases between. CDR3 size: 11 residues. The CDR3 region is CASEREREQYF. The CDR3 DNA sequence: TGTGCCAGCGAACGGGAGCGCGAGCAGTACTTC.

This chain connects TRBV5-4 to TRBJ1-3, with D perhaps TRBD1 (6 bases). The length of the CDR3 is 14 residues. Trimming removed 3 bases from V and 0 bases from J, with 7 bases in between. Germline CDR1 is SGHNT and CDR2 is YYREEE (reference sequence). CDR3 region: CASSSDSSGNTIYF. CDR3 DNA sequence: TGTGCCAGCAGCTCGGACAGCTCTGGAAACACCATATATTTT.

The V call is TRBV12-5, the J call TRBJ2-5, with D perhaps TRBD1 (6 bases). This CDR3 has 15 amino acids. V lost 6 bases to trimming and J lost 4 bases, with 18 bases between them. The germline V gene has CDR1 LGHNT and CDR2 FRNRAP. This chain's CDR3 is CASGDATGLPETQYF. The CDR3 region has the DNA TGTGCTAGTGGGGACGCCACAGGGCTCCCAGAGACCCAGTACTTC.

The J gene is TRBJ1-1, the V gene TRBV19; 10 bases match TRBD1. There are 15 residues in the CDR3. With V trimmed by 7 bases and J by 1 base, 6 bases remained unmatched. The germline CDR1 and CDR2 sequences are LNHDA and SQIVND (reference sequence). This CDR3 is CASKGQGTKNTEAFF. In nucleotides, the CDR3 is TGTGCCAGTAAGGGACAGGGGACTAAGAACACTGAAGCTTTCTTT.

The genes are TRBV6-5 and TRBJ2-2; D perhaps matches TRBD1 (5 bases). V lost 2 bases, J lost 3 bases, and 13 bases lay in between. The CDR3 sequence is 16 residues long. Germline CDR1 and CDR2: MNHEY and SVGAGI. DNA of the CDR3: TGTGCCAGCAGTTACGGGCAGGGAACACACACCGGGGAGCTGTTTTTT. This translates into CASSYGQGTHTGELFF.

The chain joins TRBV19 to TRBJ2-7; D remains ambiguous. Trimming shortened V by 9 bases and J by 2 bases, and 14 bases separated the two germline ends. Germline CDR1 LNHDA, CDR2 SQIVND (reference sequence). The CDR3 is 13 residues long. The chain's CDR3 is CASSPGTTYEQYF. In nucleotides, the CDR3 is TGTGCCAGCTCACCCGGTACGACCTACGAGCAGTACTTC.

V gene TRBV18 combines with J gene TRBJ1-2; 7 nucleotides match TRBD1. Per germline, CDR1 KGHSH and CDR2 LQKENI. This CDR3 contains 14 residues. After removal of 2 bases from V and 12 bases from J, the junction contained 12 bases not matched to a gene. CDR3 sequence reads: CASSPAALQGSHTF. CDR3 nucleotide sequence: TGTGCCAGCTCACCAGCTGCACTACAGGGGAGCCACACCTTC.

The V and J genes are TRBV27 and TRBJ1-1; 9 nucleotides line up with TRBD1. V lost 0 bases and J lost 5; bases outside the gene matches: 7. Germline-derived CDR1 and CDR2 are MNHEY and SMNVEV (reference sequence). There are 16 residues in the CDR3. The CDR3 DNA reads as TGTGCCAGCAGTTTATCCGGGACAGGGCAGTGGACTGAAGCTTTCTTT. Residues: CASSLSGTGQWTEAFF.